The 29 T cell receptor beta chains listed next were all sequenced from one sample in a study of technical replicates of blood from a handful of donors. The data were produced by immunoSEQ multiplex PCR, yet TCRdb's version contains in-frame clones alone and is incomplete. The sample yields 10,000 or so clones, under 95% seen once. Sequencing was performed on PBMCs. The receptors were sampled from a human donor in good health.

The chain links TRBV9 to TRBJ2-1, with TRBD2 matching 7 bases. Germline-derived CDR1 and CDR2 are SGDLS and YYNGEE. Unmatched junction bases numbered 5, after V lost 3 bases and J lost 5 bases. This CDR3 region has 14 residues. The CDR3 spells CASSEGGSHNEQFF. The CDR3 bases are TGTGCCAGCAGCGAGGGAGGGTCCCACAATGAGCAGTTCTTC.

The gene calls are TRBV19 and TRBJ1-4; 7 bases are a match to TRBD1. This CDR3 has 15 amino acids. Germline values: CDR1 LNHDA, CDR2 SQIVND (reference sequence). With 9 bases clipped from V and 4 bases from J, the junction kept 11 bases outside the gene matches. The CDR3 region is CASRIPGQINEKLFF. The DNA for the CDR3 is TGTGCCAGCCGCATACCGGGACAGATTAATGAAAAACTGTTTTTT.

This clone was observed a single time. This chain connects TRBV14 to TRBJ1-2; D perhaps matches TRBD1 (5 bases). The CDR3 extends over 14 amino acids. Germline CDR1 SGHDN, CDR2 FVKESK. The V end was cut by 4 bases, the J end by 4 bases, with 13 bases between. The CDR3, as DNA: TGTGCCAGCAGCCCACGGACAAACAGCTATGGCTACACCTTC. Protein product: CASSPRTNSYGYTF.

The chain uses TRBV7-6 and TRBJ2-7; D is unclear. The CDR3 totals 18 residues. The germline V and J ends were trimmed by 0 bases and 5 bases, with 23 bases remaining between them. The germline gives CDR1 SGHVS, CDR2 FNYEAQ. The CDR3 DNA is TGTGCCAGCAGCTTAGCTACGGTCCCCAATCGACAAGACCACGAGCAGTACTTC. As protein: CASSLATVPNRQDHEQYF.

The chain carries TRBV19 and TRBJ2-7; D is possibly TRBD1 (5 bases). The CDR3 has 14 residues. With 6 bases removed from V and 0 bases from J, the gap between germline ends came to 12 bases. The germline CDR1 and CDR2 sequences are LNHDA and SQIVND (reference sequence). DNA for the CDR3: TGTGCCAGTAGACGTGACAGTACCTCCTACGAGCAGTACTTC. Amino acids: CASRRDSTSYEQYF.

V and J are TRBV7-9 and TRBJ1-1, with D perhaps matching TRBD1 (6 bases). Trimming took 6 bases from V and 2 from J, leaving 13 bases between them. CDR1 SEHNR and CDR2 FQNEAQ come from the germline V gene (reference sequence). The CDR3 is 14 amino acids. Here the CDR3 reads CASSSFRGNTEAFF. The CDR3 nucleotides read TGTGCCAGCAGTTCTTTCAGGGGTAACACTGAAGCTTTCTTT.

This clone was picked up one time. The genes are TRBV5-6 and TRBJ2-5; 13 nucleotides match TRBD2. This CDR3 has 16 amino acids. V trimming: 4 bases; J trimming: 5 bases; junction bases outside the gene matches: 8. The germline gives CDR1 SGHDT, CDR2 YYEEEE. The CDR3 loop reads CASSPTSGRAFETQYF. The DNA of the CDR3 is TGTGCCAGCAGCCCAACTAGCGGGAGGGCCTTCGAGACCCAGTACTTC.

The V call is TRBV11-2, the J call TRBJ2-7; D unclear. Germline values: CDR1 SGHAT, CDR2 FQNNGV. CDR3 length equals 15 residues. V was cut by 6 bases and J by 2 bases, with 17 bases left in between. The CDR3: CASRSRTDAPYEQYF. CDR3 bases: TGTGCCAGCAGGTCTAGAACCGACGCGCCCTACGAGCAGTACTTC. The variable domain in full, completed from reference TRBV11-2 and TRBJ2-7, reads EAGVAQSPRYKIIEKRQSVAFWCNPISGHATLYWYQQILGQGPKLLIQFQNNGVVDDSQLPKDRFSAERLKGVDSTLKIQPAKLEDSAVYLCASRSRTDAPYEQYFGPGTRLTVT.

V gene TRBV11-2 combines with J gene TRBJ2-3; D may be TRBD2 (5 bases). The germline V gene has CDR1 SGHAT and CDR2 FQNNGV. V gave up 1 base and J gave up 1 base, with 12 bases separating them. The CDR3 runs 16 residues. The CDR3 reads CASSLVYGLGTDTQYF. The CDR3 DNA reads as TGTGCCAGCAGCTTAGTCTACGGACTCGGCACAGATACGCAGTATTTT. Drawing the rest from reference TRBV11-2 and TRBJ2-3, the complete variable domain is EAGVAQSPRYKIIEKRQSVAFWCNPISGHATLYWYQQILGQGPKLLIQFQNNGVVDDSQLPKDRFSAERLKGVDSTLKIQPAKLEDSAVYLCASSLVYGLGTDTQYFGPGTRLTVL.

The CDR3 sequence: CASSQGQGGYTEAFF. The CDR3 DNA is TGTGCCAGCTCACAAGGACAGGGGGGATACACTGAAGCTTTCTTT. The chain is built from TRBV18 and TRBJ1-1; 10 bases are shared with TRBD1. The CDR3 has 15 amino acids. V lost 4 bases, J lost 3 bases, and 5 bases stayed unmatched. Germline V gene sequence: CDR1 KGHSH, CDR2 LQKENI. Full variable domain (outside the CDR3, taken from reference TRBV18 and TRBJ1-1): NAGVMQNPRHLVRRRGQEARLRCSPMKGHSHVYWYRQLPEEGLKFMVYLQKENIIDESGMPKERFSAEFPKEGPSILRIQQVVRGDSAAYFCASSQGQGGYTEAFFGQGTRLTVV.

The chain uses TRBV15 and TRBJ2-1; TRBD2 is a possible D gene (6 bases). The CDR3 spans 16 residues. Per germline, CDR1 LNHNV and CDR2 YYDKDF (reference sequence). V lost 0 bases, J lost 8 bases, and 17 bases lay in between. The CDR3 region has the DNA TGTGCCACCAGCAGAGACGGACTACAGCAAGGAGATGAGCAGTTCTTC. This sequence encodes CATSRDGLQQGDEQFF.

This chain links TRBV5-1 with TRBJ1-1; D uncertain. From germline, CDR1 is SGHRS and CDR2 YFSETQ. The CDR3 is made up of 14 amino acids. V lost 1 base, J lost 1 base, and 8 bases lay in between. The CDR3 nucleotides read TGCGCCAGCAGCTTGTTCGTTTCGAACACTGAAGCTTTCTTT. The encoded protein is CASSLFVSNTEAFF.

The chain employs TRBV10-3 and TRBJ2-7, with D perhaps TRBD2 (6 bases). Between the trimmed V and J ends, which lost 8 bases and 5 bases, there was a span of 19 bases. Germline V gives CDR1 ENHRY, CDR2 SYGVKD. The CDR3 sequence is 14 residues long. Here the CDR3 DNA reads TGTGCCATCTTCTTCCCGGGACTCCAGGACGAGCAGTACTTC. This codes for CAIFFPGLQDEQYF.

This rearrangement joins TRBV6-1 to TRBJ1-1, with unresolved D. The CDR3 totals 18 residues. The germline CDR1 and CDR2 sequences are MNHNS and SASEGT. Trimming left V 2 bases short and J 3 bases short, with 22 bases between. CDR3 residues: CASSESPPSLQRYTEAFF. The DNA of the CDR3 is TGTGCCAGCAGTGAATCCCCTCCCAGTTTACAGCGGTACACTGAAGCTTTCTTT.

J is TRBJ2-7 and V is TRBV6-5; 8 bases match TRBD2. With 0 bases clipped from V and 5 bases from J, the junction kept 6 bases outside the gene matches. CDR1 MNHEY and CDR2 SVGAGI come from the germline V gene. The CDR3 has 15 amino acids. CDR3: CASSYSAGREDEQYF. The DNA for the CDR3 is TGTGCCAGCAGTTACTCGGCGGGGCGGGAGGACGAGCAGTACTTC.

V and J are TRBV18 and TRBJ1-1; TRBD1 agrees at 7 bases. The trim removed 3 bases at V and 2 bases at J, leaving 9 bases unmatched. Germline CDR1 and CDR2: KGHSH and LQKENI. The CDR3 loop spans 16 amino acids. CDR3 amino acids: CASSPQLRDSNTEAFF. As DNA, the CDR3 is TGTGCCAGCTCACCCCAACTGAGGGACAGCAACACTGAAGCTTTCTTT.

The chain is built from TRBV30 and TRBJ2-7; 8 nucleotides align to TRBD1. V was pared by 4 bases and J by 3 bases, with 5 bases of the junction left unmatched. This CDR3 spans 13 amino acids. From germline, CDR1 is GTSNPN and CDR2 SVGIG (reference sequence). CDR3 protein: CAWTGQGYYEQYF. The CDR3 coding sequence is TGTGCCTGGACCGGACAGGGCTACTACGAGCAGTACTTC.

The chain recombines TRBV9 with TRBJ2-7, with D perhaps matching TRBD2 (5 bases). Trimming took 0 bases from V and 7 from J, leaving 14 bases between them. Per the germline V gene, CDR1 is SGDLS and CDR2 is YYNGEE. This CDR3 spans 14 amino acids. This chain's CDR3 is CASSVASSPGEQYF. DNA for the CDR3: TGTGCCAGCAGCGTAGCGAGTTCCCCGGGGGAGCAGTACTTC.

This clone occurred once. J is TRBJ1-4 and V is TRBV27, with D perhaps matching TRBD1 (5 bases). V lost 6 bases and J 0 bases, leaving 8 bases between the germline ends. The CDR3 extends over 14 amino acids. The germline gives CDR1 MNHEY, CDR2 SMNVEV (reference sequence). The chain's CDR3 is CASSGGATNEKLFF. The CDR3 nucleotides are TGTGCCAGCAGCGGGGGGGCAACTAATGAAAAACTGTTTTTT.

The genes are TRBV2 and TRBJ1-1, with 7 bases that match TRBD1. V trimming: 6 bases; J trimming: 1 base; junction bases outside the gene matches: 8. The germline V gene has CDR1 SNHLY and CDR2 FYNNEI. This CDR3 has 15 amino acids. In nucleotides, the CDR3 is TGTGCCAGCAGGGAGACAGGGACGTGGAACACTGAAGCTTTCTTT. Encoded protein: CASRETGTWNTEAFF. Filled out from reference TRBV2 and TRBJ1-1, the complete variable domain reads EPEVTQTPSHQVTQMGQEVILRCVPISNHLYFYWYRQILGQKVEFLVSFYNNEISEKSEIFDDQFSVERPDGSNFTLKIRSTKLEDSAMYFCASRETGTWNTEAFFGQGTRLTVV.

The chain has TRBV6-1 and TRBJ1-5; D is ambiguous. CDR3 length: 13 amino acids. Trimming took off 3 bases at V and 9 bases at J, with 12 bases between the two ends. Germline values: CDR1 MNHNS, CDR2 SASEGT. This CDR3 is CASSERVLGPQHF. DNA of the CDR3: TGTGCCAGCAGTGAGCGCGTCCTTGGGCCCCAGCATTTT.

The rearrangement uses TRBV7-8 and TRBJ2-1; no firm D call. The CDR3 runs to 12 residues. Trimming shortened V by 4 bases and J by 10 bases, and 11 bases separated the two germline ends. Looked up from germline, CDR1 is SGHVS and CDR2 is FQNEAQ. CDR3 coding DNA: TGTGCCAGCAGCTCACTGGCGGCAGAGCAGTTCTTC. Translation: CASSSLAAEQFF.

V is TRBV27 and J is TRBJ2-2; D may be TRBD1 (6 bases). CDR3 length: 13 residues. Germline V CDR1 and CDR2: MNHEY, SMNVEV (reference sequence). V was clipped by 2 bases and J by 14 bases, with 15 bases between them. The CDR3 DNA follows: TGTGCCAGCAGTTTACGGGTACAGGGTGAACTGTTTTTT. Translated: CASSLRVQGELFF.

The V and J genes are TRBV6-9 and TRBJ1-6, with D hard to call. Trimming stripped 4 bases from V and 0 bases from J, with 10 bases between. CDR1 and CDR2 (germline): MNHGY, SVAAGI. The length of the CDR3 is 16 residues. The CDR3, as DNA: TGTGCCAGCAGTTCTTACAGAAGCTCCTATAATTCACCCCTCCACTTT. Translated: CASSSYRSSYNSPLHF.

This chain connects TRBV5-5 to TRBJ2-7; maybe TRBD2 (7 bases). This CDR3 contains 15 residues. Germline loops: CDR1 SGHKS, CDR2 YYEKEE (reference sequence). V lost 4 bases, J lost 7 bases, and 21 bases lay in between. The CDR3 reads CASSRGAIGAREQYF. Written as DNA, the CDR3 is TGTGCCAGCAGCCGGGGGGCGATAGGGGCGCGGGAGCAGTACTTC.

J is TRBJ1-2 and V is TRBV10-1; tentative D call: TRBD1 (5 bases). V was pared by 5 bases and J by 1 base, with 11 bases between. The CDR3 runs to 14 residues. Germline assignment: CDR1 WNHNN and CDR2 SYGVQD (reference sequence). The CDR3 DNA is TGCGCCAGCAGTAACAGGAAAAATAACTATGGCTACACCTTC. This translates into CASSNRKNNYGYTF.

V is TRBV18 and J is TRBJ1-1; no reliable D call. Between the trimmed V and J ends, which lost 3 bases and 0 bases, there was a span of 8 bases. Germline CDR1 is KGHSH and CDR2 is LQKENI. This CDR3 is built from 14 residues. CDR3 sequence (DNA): TGTGCCAGCTCACCCGGCGGCATGAACACTGAAGCTTTCTTT. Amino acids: CASSPGGMNTEAFF. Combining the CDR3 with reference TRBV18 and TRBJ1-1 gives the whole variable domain NAGVMQNPRHLVRRRGQEARLRCSPMKGHSHVYWYRQLPEEGLKFMVYLQKENIIDESGMPKERFSAEFPKEGPSILRIQQVVRGDSAAYFCASSPGGMNTEAFFGQGTRLTVV.

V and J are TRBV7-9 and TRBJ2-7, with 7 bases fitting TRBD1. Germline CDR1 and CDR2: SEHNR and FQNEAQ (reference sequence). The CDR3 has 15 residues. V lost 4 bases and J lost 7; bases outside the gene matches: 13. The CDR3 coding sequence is TGTGCCAGCAGCTCCTTCACAGGGGCAAGGAGGGAGCAGTACTTC. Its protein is CASSSFTGARREQYF.

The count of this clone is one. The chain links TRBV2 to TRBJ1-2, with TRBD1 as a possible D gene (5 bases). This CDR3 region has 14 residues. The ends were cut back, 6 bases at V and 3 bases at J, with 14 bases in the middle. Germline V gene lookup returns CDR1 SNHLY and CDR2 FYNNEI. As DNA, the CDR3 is TGTGCCAGCAGGGGGACTAGTGCCTACTATGGCTACACCTTC. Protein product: CASRGTSAYYGYTF.